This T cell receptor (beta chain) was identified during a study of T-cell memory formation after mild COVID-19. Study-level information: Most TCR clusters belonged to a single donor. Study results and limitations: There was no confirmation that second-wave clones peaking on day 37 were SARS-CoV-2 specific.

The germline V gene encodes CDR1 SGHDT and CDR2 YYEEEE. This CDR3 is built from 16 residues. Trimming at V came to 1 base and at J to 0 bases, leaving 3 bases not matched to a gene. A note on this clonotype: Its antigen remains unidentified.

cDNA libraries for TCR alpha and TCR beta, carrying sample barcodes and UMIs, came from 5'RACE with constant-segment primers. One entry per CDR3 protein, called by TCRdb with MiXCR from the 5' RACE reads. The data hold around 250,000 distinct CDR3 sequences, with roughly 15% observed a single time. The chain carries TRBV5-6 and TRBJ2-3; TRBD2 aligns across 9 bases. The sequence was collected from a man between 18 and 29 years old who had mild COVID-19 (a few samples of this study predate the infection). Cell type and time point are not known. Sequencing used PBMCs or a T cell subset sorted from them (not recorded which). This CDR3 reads CASSLRTSGSTDTQYF. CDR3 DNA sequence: TGTGCCAGCAGCTTGCGTACTAGCGGGAGCACAGATACGCAGTATTTT.